The clone carrying this T cell receptor beta chain appeared a few times. The target antigen is unknown. Time point indicated: patch test 1, 2 weeks after DPC sensitization. Described treatment: therapeutic diphenylcyclopropenone sensitization with weekly scalp DPC. Suited to DPC and affected by alopecia, the donors ranged from 18 to 70 years old. These data are taken from a study of human T cells and chemical hapten exposure. CDR1 and CDR2 from the germline V gene are SQVTM and ANQGSEA. The CDR3 spans 16 residues. Trimming removed 0 bases from V and 1 base from J, with 13 bases in between. The study, taken as a whole, reports: A positive correlation with patch test score was found for PT1 expanded TCR counts. Expanded TCRs clustered into significantly more large CDR3 similarity groups than controls, the analysis revealed.

Per the original data handling: From roughly 23,000 to 700,000 TCRs were found per sample, with a median of 95,638. MiXCR, applied by TCRdb to the RACE reads, yields one record per CDR3 protein. The V and J calls come from TCRdb's annotation, not from the publication. The sample yields roughly 200,000 distinct CDR3 sequences, 20% to 25% seen once. The sequence came from a woman between 45 and 65 years old with alopecia areata. Some clones in this sample may be carry-over from other donors' samples. The chain employs TRBV29-1 and TRBJ2-1; D is possibly TRBD1 (6 bases). The sample in question was whole blood, obtained in connection with sensitization to the hapten diphenylcyclopropenone (DPC). The CDR3 DNA is TGCAGCGTTGAAGATCTTAACAGGGTTTCCTACAATGAGCAGTTCTTC. Translated: CSVEDLNRVSYNEQFF.